One sample yielded the 27 T cell receptor beta chains listed below, sequenced in a study of response to subunit inactivated influenza vaccine listed by TCRdb under 2018. The library was generated by RT-PCR. Sequencing took place on an Illumina HiSeq 2500. Through fastp at Q25 and MiXCR, TCRdb rebuilt clones from the public reads, retaining in-frame beta chains. Every distinct CDR3 protein forms one entry, paired with its most common genes and DNA. A total of 300,000 to 350,000 distinct CDR3 sequences appear in this sample, approximately 21% of them only once. The top ten constitute 10% of the sample. This specimen was PBMCs from blood, taken roughly 20 months after vaccination. Receptors originate from a man aged 45-69 years who received an inactivated influenza vaccine. Donor details come from another sample of the same person, matched by shared clones.

This clonotype occurred a few times. The chain has TRBV5-1 and TRBJ1-6; TRBD1 aligns across 7 bases. This CDR3 has 15 amino acids. V was clipped by 4 bases and J by 5 bases; unmatched bases: 6. Germline V gene data show CDR1 as SGHRS and CDR2 as YFSETQ. The CDR3 is CASSQRTGNNSPLHF. CDR3 sequence (DNA): TGCGCCAGCAGCCAGAGGACAGGAAATAATTCACCCCTCCACTTT. Combining the CDR3 with reference TRBV5-1 and TRBJ1-6 gives the whole variable domain KAGVTQTPRYLIKTRGQQVTLSCSPISGHRSVSWYQQTPGQGLQFLFEYFSETQRNKGNFPGRFSGRQFSNSRSEMNVSTLELGDSALYLCASSQRTGNNSPLHFGNGTRLTVT.

This clonotype was counted only a few times. The J gene is TRBJ2-1, the V gene TRBV7-2; 13 nucleotides line up with TRBD2. Germline trimming cut 5 bases from V and 4 bases from J; bases unmatched to any gene: 2. Germline CDR1 SGHTA, CDR2 FQGNSA. CDR3 length: 15 amino acids. In nucleotides, the CDR3 is TGTGCCAGCAGCGTACTAGCGGGGGGGTACAATGAGCAGTTCTTC. Translation gives CASSVLAGGYNEQFF.

The J gene is TRBJ2-1, the V gene TRBV20-1; 10 nucleotides align to TRBD2. The CDR3 length is 17 residues. Germline CDR1 reads DFQATT; CDR2 reads SNEGSKA (reference sequence). The trim removed 0 bases at V and 2 bases at J, leaving 7 bases unmatched. For the CDR3, the DNA is TGCAGTGCTAGAGATGAAACTAGCGGGGACCCCTACAATGAGCAGTTCTTC. It codes for CSARDETSGDPYNEQFF.

The chain has TRBV4-3 and TRBJ2-6, with 8 positions matching TRBD2. V lost 0 bases and J lost 0; bases outside the gene matches: 10. Germline CDR1 and CDR2: LGHNA and YSLEER. The CDR3 covers 20 residues. In DNA, the CDR3 is TGCGCCAGCAGCCAAGAGGGCGCGGGGGGTCTCCTCTCTGGGGCCAACGTCCTGACTTTC. Its protein product is CASSQEGAGGLLSGANVLTF.

CDR3 DNA: TGTGCCAGCAGTGAATCCCCGGGGGTTGGCTACACCTTC. It specifies CASSESPGVGYTF. The V call is TRBV6-1, the J call TRBJ1-2, with a possible D match to TRBD1 (5 bases). Trimming took 2 bases from V and 7 from J, leaving 11 bases between them. CDR1 and CDR2 (germline): MNHNS, SASEGT. The CDR3 is 13 residues long.

The rearrangement uses TRBV7-8 and TRBJ2-3; 8 bases map to TRBD2. The junction had 10 bases not matched to a gene; V was cut back by 5 bases and J by 6 bases. CDR1 SGHVS and CDR2 FQNEAQ come from the germline V gene. The CDR3 runs to 15 residues. CDR3 sequence: CASSLIAGNTDTQYF. CDR3 nucleotides: TGTGCCAGCAGCCTTATAGCGGGAAACACGGATACGCAGTATTTT.

This clonotype was detected once. The V gene is TRBV7-9, the J gene TRBJ1-6; no clear D. V shed 2 bases and J shed 15 bases, with 11 bases lying between them. Germline lookup yields CDR1 SEHNR and CDR2 FQNEAQ (reference sequence). The CDR3 length is 12 residues. In DNA form, the CDR3 reads TGTGCCAGCAGCTTAACGGACGAAAACCTCCACTTT. As protein: CASSLTDENLHF.

This clonotype was detected ten times or more. The V call is TRBV20-1, the J call TRBJ1-4; the D is unclear. CDR3 length: 13 residues. Germline V lookup: CDR1 DFQATT, CDR2 SNEGSKA (reference sequence). Between the trimmed V and J ends, which lost 6 bases and 5 bases, there was a span of 13 bases. The CDR3 nucleotides read TGCAGTGCACAAAGGACTGAGAATGAAAAACTGTTTTTT. Encoded protein: CSAQRTENEKLFF.

The genes are TRBV27 and TRBJ1-2; 9 bases match TRBD1. With 3 bases clipped from V and 2 bases from J, the junction kept 4 bases outside the gene matches. CDR1 and CDR2 (germline): MNHEY, SMNVEV (reference sequence). The CDR3 loop spans 15 amino acids. CDR3 nucleotides: TGTGCCAGCAGTTTTACAGGGGGCCCGAACTATGGCTACACCTTC. This codes for CASSFTGGPNYGYTF.

This clonotype was counted at least ten times. This sequence joins TRBV4-3 and TRBJ1-1; TRBD1 aligns across 7 bases. This CDR3 region has 16 residues. Germline loops: CDR1 LGHNA, CDR2 YSLEER. J gave up 1 base and V 3 bases, and 8 bases lay outside the gene matches. The CDR3 DNA reads TGCGCCAGCAGCCATCACGCCGACAGGGCGAACACTGAAGCTTTCTTT. Its protein is CASSHHADRANTEAFF.

The V gene is TRBV5-1, the J gene TRBJ2-4, with D perhaps matching TRBD1 (6 bases). CDR1 and CDR2 (germline): SGHRS, YFSETQ. The CDR3 is 14 residues long. V lost 0 bases, J lost 7 bases, and 11 bases lay in between. The CDR3 coding sequence is TGCGCCAGCAGCTTGGTGCAGGGGTCGAACATTCAGTACTTC. Its protein product is CASSLVQGSNIQYF. The whole variable domain, remainder taken from reference TRBV5-1 and TRBJ2-4, is KAGVTQTPRYLIKTRGQQVTLSCSPISGHRSVSWYQQTPGQGLQFLFEYFSETQRNKGNFPGRFSGRQFSNSRSEMNVSTLELGDSALYLCASSLVQGSNIQYFGAGTRLSVL.

This chain connects TRBV4-3 to TRBJ1-2, with unresolved D. The ends were cut back, 0 bases at V and 4 bases at J, with 12 bases in the middle. The CDR3 runs 15 residues. Germline V gene data show CDR1 as LGHNA and CDR2 as YSLEER. The CDR3 protein is CASSQDPADPYGYTF. The CDR3 bases are TGCGCCAGCAGCCAAGATCCGGCGGATCCCTATGGCTACACCTTC.

The rearrangement links TRBV5-6 to TRBJ1-6; D possibly corresponds to TRBD1 (5 bases). The V gene's germline CDR1 is SGHDT and CDR2 YYEEEE. The length of the CDR3 is 15 residues. V lost 5 bases to trimming and J lost 6 bases, with 15 bases between them. The CDR3 loop is CASSPTGFPNSPLHF. The CDR3 bases are TGTGCCAGCAGTCCCACAGGATTCCCTAATTCACCCCTCCACTTT.

This clonotype was detected a few times. The rearrangement uses TRBV3-1 and TRBJ1-6; a possible D gene is TRBD1 (6 bases). Trimming pared 0 bases from V and 14 bases from J, leaving 14 bases between. Germline V lookup: CDR1 LGHDT, CDR2 YNNKEL (reference sequence). This CDR3 region has 14 residues. The CDR3 nucleotides are TGTGCCAGCAGCCAAGATGGGGGGGCCCGGGCCCTCCACTTT. Translating it yields CASSQDGGARALHF.

At least ten counts were recorded for this clonotype. The V and J genes are TRBV5-1 and TRBJ2-1, with a possible D match to TRBD2 (6 bases). The CDR3 extends over 12 amino acids. Germline CDR1 SGHRS, CDR2 YFSETQ. With 4 bases removed from V and 5 bases from J, the gap between germline ends came to 7 bases. The DNA of the CDR3 is TGCGCCAGCAGCCCGGGAGACAATGAGCAGTTCTTC. This gives the protein CASSPGDNEQFF.

A remark on this clonotype: The junction does not match germline at one end; this may be a read error. V gene TRBV4-3 combines with J gene TRBJ2-1; 8 nucleotides align to TRBD2. The germline V gene has CDR1 LGHNA and CDR2 YSLEER. This CDR3 spans 13 amino acids. The CDR3 sequence: CASSQNREGQKIF. CDR3 DNA sequence: TGCGCCAGCAGCCAAAATCGGGAGGGGCAAAAGATCTTC.

The table lists this clonotype with a few counts. The J gene is TRBJ1-1, the V gene TRBV5-5; the match to TRBD1 covers 8 bases. The CDR3 totals 14 residues. Germline V gene sequence: CDR1 SGHKS, CDR2 YYEKEE (reference sequence). The ends lost 4 bases at V and 4 bases at J; junction bases unmatched: 6. The CDR3 nucleotides read TGTGCCAGCAGCAAAGACAGGGGAAGCACTGAAGCTTTCTTT. This gives the protein CASSKDRGSTEAFF.

V gene TRBV6-1 combines with J gene TRBJ1-5, with TRBD1 identical over 7 bases. Unmatched junction bases numbered 7, after V lost 5 bases and J lost 3 bases. Germline V lookup: CDR1 MNHNS, CDR2 SASEGT. CDR3 length: 15 amino acids. The CDR3 DNA sequence: TGTGCCAGCAGTCGGGACAGCGCATTCAATCAGCCCCAGCATTTT. It is translated as CASSRDSAFNQPQHF.

CDR3 region: CASSPDQGGVEQFF. CDR3 DNA sequence: TGTGCCAGCAGCCCGGACCAGGGGGGAGTTGAGCAGTTCTTC. The J gene is TRBJ2-1, the V gene TRBV11-1, with a tentative D call TRBD1 (7 bases). The CDR3 is 14 residues long. Germline-derived CDR1 and CDR2 are SGHAT and FQDESV (reference sequence). V was shortened by 5 bases and J by 9 bases, with 17 bases between the two germline ends.

J is TRBJ1-6 and V is TRBV20-1; D remains unclear. The V gene's germline CDR1 is DFQATT and CDR2 SNEGSKA (reference sequence). The CDR3 has 12 amino acids. V was cut by 2 bases and J by 14 bases, with 13 bases left in between. Written as DNA, the CDR3 is TGCAGTGCTAGACATAGTCTTGAGTCCCTCCACTTT. It codes for CSARHSLESLHF.

V usage is TRBV6-2 or TRBV6-3 and J usage is TRBJ2-5, with D tentatively TRBD1 or TRBD2 (5 bases each). Germline V lookup: CDR1 MNHEY, CDR2 SVGEGT. Deletions cut 3 bases from V and 2 bases from J, with 19 bases between. This CDR3 region has 17 residues. DNA for the CDR3: TGTGCCAGCAGTTATAGGGACGGAGTGTATGAGCAAGAGACCCAGTACTTC. Translating it yields CASSYRDGVYEQETQYF.

The chain is built from TRBV20-1 and TRBJ2-5, with 9 bases matching TRBD1. Germline V gene sequence: CDR1 DFQATT, CDR2 SNEGSKA (reference sequence). Trimming removed 2 bases from V and 5 bases from J; junction bases left unmatched: 15. The CDR3 length is 17 residues. CDR3 DNA: TGCAGTGCTAGACCGAAAACCGGGACAGGGTTTTATGAGACCCAGTACTTC. Translated: CSARPKTGTGFYETQYF.

A few counts support this clonotype. V is TRBV5-1 and J is TRBJ2-5; 7 nucleotides line up with TRBD2. Germline V lookup: CDR1 SGHRS, CDR2 YFSETQ. The CDR3 has 16 residues. With V trimmed by 3 bases and J by 2 bases, 10 bases remained unmatched. As DNA, the CDR3 is TGCGCCAGCAGCTCGCAACGGGGGGTTTCGCAAGAGACCCAGTACTTC. Protein sequence: CASSSQRGVSQETQYF.

The chain couples TRBV7-6 to TRBJ1-1; 9 bases fit TRBD1. V shed 4 bases, J shed 5 bases, and the junction held 8 bases outside the gene matches. This CDR3 region has 15 residues. Germline V lookup: CDR1 SGHVS, CDR2 FNYEAQ. The CDR3 region has the DNA TGTGCCAGCAGCTCCAAGACAGGGGGGCGGACTGAAGCTTTCTTT. This encodes CASSSKTGGRTEAFF.

This clonotype was seen a handful of times. This chain connects TRBV24-1 to TRBJ2-1; D is possibly TRBD2 (5 bases). Germline values: CDR1 KGHDR, CDR2 SFDVKD. The CDR3 consists of 14 residues. Trimming took off 7 bases at V and 6 bases at J, with 15 bases between the two ends. The CDR3 region is CATSEWGEGNEQFF. Written as DNA, the CDR3 is TGTGCCACCAGCGAGTGGGGAGAGGGCAATGAGCAGTTCTTC.

In its sample, this clonotype was seen many times. The chain links TRBV20-1 to TRBJ1-5; D is unclear. CDR1 and CDR2 (germline): DFQATT, SNEGSKA (reference sequence). The CDR3 is made up of 12 amino acids. V lost 0 bases and J lost 4, with 4 bases in between. CDR3 in DNA: TGCAGTGCTAGAGATATAAATCAGCCCCAGCATTTT. Residues: CSARDINQPQHF.

The chain carries TRBV28 and TRBJ2-1; perhaps TRBD2 as D (6 bases). Germline CDR1 and CDR2: MDHEN and SYDVKM. This CDR3 contains 15 residues. Trimming pared 7 bases from V and 10 bases from J, leaving 23 bases between. As DNA, the CDR3 is TGTGCCAGCATCCGCCTCGGGACTGGCCCCCCGGAGCAGTTCTTC. Its translation is CASIRLGTGPPEQFF.